This TCR beta chain was found in a study of blood T cell repertoires in COVID-19. About the study: Some COVID-19 samples were acute and others convalescent; all came from the United States, Italy and Spain. PBMCs, B-cell-depleted T cells, or T cells provided the cDNA or gDNA that made up the material.

Authors' analysis steps: Amplification of reference gene primers provided the estimated nucleated cell counts. The assay was immunoSEQ multiplex PCR, and TCRdb's table has in-frame clones only and misses some. V, J and clone size were drawn from that table, and D and trimming were deduced from the DNA. Of 260,000 or so clones in the sample, roughly 80% were seen once. The germline V gene has CDR1 SGHAT and CDR2 FQNNGV. With V trimmed by 4 bases and J by 0 bases, 12 bases remained unmatched. The CDR3 totals 19 residues. The TCR originated in a woman in her seventies with acute or convalescent COVID-19. The chain joins TRBV11-2 to TRBJ2-6, with 7 bases lining up with TRBD1. What was sequenced was peripheral blood. Written as DNA, the CDR3 is TGTGCCAGCAGCTCATTCGTGGGGACAGCTCGCTCTGGGGCCAACGTCCTGACTTTC. It specifies CASSSFVGTARSGANVLTF.